Presented here are 27 T cell receptor beta chains from one specimen sequenced in a study of T cells in tuberculosis. Specified time point: new active TB diagnosis, blood taken before or within 7 days of starting treatment. The data were produced by immunoSEQ multiplex PCR, yet TCRdb's version contains in-frame clones alone and is incomplete. Altogether about 34,000 clones are present, over 85% being singletons, with the ten largest covering roughly an eighth. The input for sequencing was PBMCs, taken at tuberculosis diagnosis. All receptors come from an adult with tuberculosis.

The genes are TRBV4-1 and TRBJ2-7; perhaps TRBD2 as D (6 bases). Between the trimmed V and J ends, which lost 3 bases and 2 bases, there was a span of 20 bases. The CDR3 length is 17 residues. The germline CDR1 and CDR2 sequences are MGHRA and YSYEKL. CDR3 DNA sequence: TGCGCCAGCAGCCAGGGTAGGACTACCTCGGGAACCTACGAGCAGTACTTC. It codes for CASSQGRTTSGTYEQYF.

This sequence joins TRBV6-1 and TRBJ2-7; maybe TRBD2 (6 bases). The germline CDR1 and CDR2 sequences are MNHNS and SASEGT. The CDR3 totals 15 residues. The ends were cut back, 5 bases at V and 4 bases at J, with 18 bases in the middle. The CDR3 sequence is CASSLLRTGRYEQYF. CDR3 in DNA: TGTGCCAGCAGTCTTTTGCGGACCGGGAGATACGAGCAGTACTTC.

The chain joins TRBV19 to TRBJ1-1; D is perhaps TRBD1 (6 bases). Germline CDR1 LNHDA, CDR2 SQIVND (reference sequence). This CDR3 spans 17 amino acids. Trimming removed 5 bases at V and 3 bases at J, with 22 bases between. In DNA, the CDR3 is TGTGCCAGTAGTGCGCAGGGGCGAGATTGGGCTTACACTGAAGCTTTCTTT. Protein: CASSAQGRDWAYTEAFF.

The rearrangement joins TRBV4-1 to TRBJ2-1; 12 nucleotides line up with TRBD2. With 4 bases clipped from V and 3 bases from J, the junction kept 4 bases outside the gene matches. The length of the CDR3 is 16 residues. Germline V gene data show CDR1 as MGHRA and CDR2 as YSYEKL. The CDR3 reads CASSPRLAGDYNEQFF. Written as DNA, the CDR3 is TGCGCCAGCAGCCCGAGACTAGCGGGGGACTACAATGAGCAGTTCTTC.

The chain carries TRBV19 and TRBJ2-1; D is possibly TRBD2 (6 bases). V lost 4 bases to trimming and J lost 5 bases, with 12 bases between them. The CDR3 has 14 residues. Germline CDR1 LNHDA, CDR2 SQIVND (reference sequence). For the CDR3, the DNA is TGTGCCAGTAGTACCGTGGGAGGTGACAATGAGCAGTTCTTC. Protein sequence: CASSTVGGDNEQFF.

The chain recombines TRBV2 with TRBJ2-7; D gene ambiguous. CDR1 and CDR2 (germline): SNHLY, FYNNEI. The V end was cut by 6 bases, the J end by 0 bases, with 12 bases between. The CDR3 consists of 14 residues. The CDR3 nucleotides are TGTGCCAGCAGAGCCCAGGCCGCCTCCTACGAGCAGTACTTC. It specifies CASRAQAASYEQYF.

This sequence joins TRBV6-4 and TRBJ2-3, with D unresolved. Germline values: CDR1 MRHNA, CDR2 SNTAGT. The CDR3 length is 12 residues. V lost 6 bases, J lost 8 bases, and 12 bases lay in between. For the CDR3, the DNA is TGTGCCAGCAGCGATAGCTTGGGTACGCAGTATTTT. As protein: CASSDSLGTQYF.

This chain connects TRBV6-5 to TRBJ2-1, with D hard to call. Germline CDR1 MNHEY, CDR2 SVGAGI. Trimming removed 3 bases from V and 0 bases from J, with 9 bases in between. The CDR3 covers 15 residues. CDR3 bases: TGTGCCAGCAGTTATTTACCCAGCTCCTACAATGAGCAGTTCTTC. It encodes CASSYLPSSYNEQFF.

V and J are TRBV19 and TRBJ1-5; 7 bases map to TRBD1. This CDR3 has 18 amino acids. Germline V gene lookup returns CDR1 LNHDA and CDR2 SQIVND (reference sequence). Germline trimming cut 0 bases from V and 2 bases from J; bases unmatched to any gene: 10. CDR3 loop: CASSIDPPGGRGNQPQHF. The DNA of the CDR3 is TGTGCCAGTAGTATAGATCCCCCAGGGGGAAGGGGCAATCAGCCCCAGCATTTT.

This clone was seen once. The chain carries TRBV14 and TRBJ2-1; 7 bases agree with TRBD2. CDR1 and CDR2 (germline): SGHDN, FVKESK. This CDR3 region has 14 residues. Trimming removed 2 bases from V and 3 bases from J; junction bases left unmatched: 1. The CDR3 coding sequence is TGTGCCAGCAGCCAACTAGCGGTCTACAATGAGCAGTTCTTC. Protein sequence: CASSQLAVYNEQFF.

The CDR3 DNA follows: TGTGCCAGCAGCGTAAACCCTTCTGTTAGCGGGAGGAATGAAGAGACCCAGTACTTC. Translation: CASSVNPSVSGRNEETQYF. This chain connects TRBV9 to TRBJ2-5; 10 nucleotides agree with TRBD2. The CDR3 is made up of 19 amino acids. V lost 1 base to trimming and J lost 3 bases; unmatched junction nucleotides: 15. Germline-derived CDR1 and CDR2 are SGDLS and YYNGEE. The variable domain in full, with the rest retrieved from reference TRBV9 and TRBJ2-5, is DSGVTQTPKHLITATGQRVTLRCSPRSGDLSVYWYQQSLDQGLQFLIQYYNGEERAKGNILERFSAQQFPDLHSELNLSSLELGDSALYFCASSVNPSVSGRNEETQYFGPGTRLLVL.

This chain joins TRBV6-5 and TRBJ2-7; D is perhaps TRBD1 (6 bases). V was trimmed by 5 bases and J by 2 bases, leaving 13 bases between them. Germline values: CDR1 MNHEY, CDR2 SVGAGI. The CDR3 consists of 14 residues. The CDR3 DNA reads as TGTGCCAGCAGTCGGGACACAGCGGCCTACGAGCAGTACTTC. It encodes CASSRDTAAYEQYF.

The rearrangement joins TRBV14 to TRBJ2-7; 11 bases agree with TRBD2. The germline CDR1 and CDR2 sequences are SGHDN and FVKESK. V dropped 4 bases and J dropped 3; count of bases not matched to a gene: 5. The CDR3 loop spans 15 amino acids. This CDR3 reads CASSRSGLADYEQYF. The CDR3 DNA sequence: TGTGCCAGCAGCCGATCGGGACTAGCGGACTACGAGCAGTACTTC.

The V and J genes are TRBV10-3 and TRBJ1-1; D is perhaps TRBD1 (6 bases). This CDR3 is 15 amino acids long. The V gene's germline CDR1 is ENHRY and CDR2 SYGVKD. V shed 2 bases and J shed 0 bases, with 10 bases lying between them. The CDR3 DNA is TGTGCCATCAGTGAGGGACAGAACATGAACACTGAAGCTTTCTTT. Protein sequence: CAISEGQNMNTEAFF.

This chain links TRBV5-1 with TRBJ1-1; a weak D match, TRBD1 (6 bases). The CDR3 is made up of 16 amino acids. Germline V CDR1 and CDR2: SGHRS, YFSETQ. V was pared by 4 bases and J by 0 bases, with 16 bases between. The CDR3 DNA sequence: TGCGCCAGCAGCGACGAGACAGGACCAATGAACACTGAAGCTTTCTTT. It yields the protein CASSDETGPMNTEAFF.

The rearrangement joins TRBV5-4 to TRBJ2-5, with 8 bases fitting TRBD2. The germline V gene encodes CDR1 SGHNT and CDR2 YYREEE (reference sequence). Unmatched junction bases numbered 11, after V lost 5 bases and J lost 5 bases. This CDR3 is 15 amino acids long. This CDR3 is CASSGVAGSRETQYF. The CDR3 region has the DNA TGTGCCAGCAGTGGGGTAGCGGGAAGCCGTGAGACCCAGTACTTC.

The rearrangement uses TRBV27 and TRBJ2-5, with 7 nucleotides matching TRBD2. The CDR3 runs to 14 residues. Germline V gene sequence: CDR1 MNHEY, CDR2 SMNVEV (reference sequence). V gave up 3 bases and J gave up 4 bases; unmatched junction bases: 5. The CDR3 spells CASSFYGGRETQYF. The CDR3 DNA reads TGTGCCAGCAGTTTCTACGGGGGGAGAGAGACCCAGTACTTC.

The sample holds a few counts of this clone. The chain joins TRBV5-1 to TRBJ1-2, with TRBD1 matching 8 bases. The germline V gene encodes CDR1 SGHRS and CDR2 YFSETQ. The CDR3 is 17 amino acids. The V and J ends lost 2 bases and 0 bases, in that order; junction bases with no gene match: 9. The CDR3, as DNA: TGCGCCAGCAGCTTCTCCGGGACAGGCGAAGCTAACTATGGCTACACCTTC. Translation gives CASSFSGTGEANYGYTF.

V gene TRBV6-5 combines with J gene TRBJ2-7; D might be TRBD2 (5 bases). The length of the CDR3 is 15 residues. CDR1 and CDR2 from the germline V gene are MNHEY and SVGAGI. Trimming removed 2 bases from V and 3 bases from J, with 14 bases in between. CDR3 residues: CASSYPQGSYYEQYF. The CDR3 nucleotides are TGTGCCAGCAGTTACCCCCAAGGGAGTTACTACGAGCAGTACTTC.

This clone came up a few times. The rearrangement uses TRBV9 and TRBJ1-5; a weak D match, TRBD1 (6 bases). CDR3 length equals 13 residues. V lost 3 bases, J lost 2 bases, and 6 bases lay in between. Germline V gene data show CDR1 as SGDLS and CDR2 as YYNGEE. CDR3 coding DNA: TGTGCCAGCAGCGCAGGGGGCAATCAGCCCCAGCATTTT. It encodes CASSAGGNQPQHF.

The gene calls are TRBV18 and TRBJ2-1; 9 nucleotides line up with TRBD2. After removal of 3 bases from V and 7 bases from J, the junction contained 7 bases not matched to a gene. The CDR3 has 15 amino acids. CDR1 and CDR2 from the germline V gene are KGHSH and LQKENI. The CDR3 here is CASSPLAGSGNEQFF. In nucleotides, the CDR3 is TGTGCCAGCTCACCTCTAGCGGGGAGCGGTAATGAGCAGTTCTTC.

The chain combines TRBV5-1 with TRBJ2-5; 10 bases match TRBD1. Germline V gene lookup returns CDR1 SGHRS and CDR2 YFSETQ. Germline trimming cut 4 bases from V and 4 bases from J; bases unmatched to any gene: 4. CDR3 length: 14 residues. The CDR3: CASSQDRGRETQYF. DNA of the CDR3: TGCGCCAGCAGCCAAGACAGGGGGCGAGAGACCCAGTACTTC.

This chain joins TRBV5-8 and TRBJ1-2; 10 bases line up with TRBD1. In germline, CDR1 is SGHTS, CDR2 YDEGEE. CDR3 size: 18 residues. V lost 0 bases, J lost 4 bases, and 12 bases stayed unmatched. The CDR3 sequence is CASSLEGDRGPFIYGYTF. CDR3 nucleotides: TGTGCCAGCAGCTTGGAGGGGGACAGGGGCCCCTTTATCTATGGCTACACCTTC.

About this clone: One end of the junction does not line up with germline, which may come from a read error. The identical CDR3 is also encoded by other nucleotide sequences in the sample. The V and J genes are TRBV2 and TRBJ1-1; tentatively, D is TRBD1 (5 bases). This CDR3 comprises 14 residues. The germline CDR1 and CDR2 sequences are SNHLY and FYNNEI. Here the CDR3 reads CASSEAGEGTEAFF. The DNA for the CDR3 is TGTGCCAGCAGTGAAGCAGGGGAGGGCACTGAAGCTTTTTTT.

V and J are TRBV6-1 and TRBJ1-2; 7 bases align to TRBD1. Germline lookup yields CDR1 MNHNS and CDR2 SASEGT. This CDR3 contains 15 residues. The ends lost 3 bases at V and 2 bases at J; junction bases unmatched: 6. In DNA form, the CDR3 reads TGTGCCAGCAGTGATAAGGGACAGAGGAACTATGGCTACACCTTC. Amino acids: CASSDKGQRNYGYTF.

This clone is a singleton in its sample. The genes are TRBV7-2 and TRBJ1-1; 8 bases line up with TRBD1. J gave up 8 bases and V 5 bases, and 4 bases lay outside the gene matches. The CDR3 runs 12 residues. The germline gives CDR1 SGHTA, CDR2 FQGNSA. The CDR3: CASSQGTGEAFF. The CDR3 DNA follows: TGTGCCAGCAGCCAAGGGACAGGAGAAGCTTTCTTT.

This chain connects TRBV6-5 to TRBJ1-2, with 7 bases matching TRBD1. J gave up 2 bases and V 6 bases, and 9 bases lay outside the gene matches. In germline, CDR1 is MNHEY, CDR2 SVGAGI. This CDR3 is 15 amino acids long. CDR3 bases: TGTGCCAGCAGGTTACGTGGGACAGCGAACTATGGCTACACCTTC. Translating gives CASRLRGTANYGYTF.